Presented here are 11 T cell receptor beta chains from one specimen sequenced in a study of OX40 agonist ivuxolimab in advanced cancers. Some clones are missing from TCRdb's copy, which holds only in-frame ones; the method was immunoSEQ multiplex PCR. Here the sample spans about 68,000 clones, 85% to 95% being singletons. Specimen: CD4+ or CD8+ T cells sorted from blood, collected in a trial of the OX40 agonist ivuxolimab. The receptor source for this set is an adult with an advanced solid tumor such as melanoma, head and neck, liver or kidney cancer.

This clone was picked up one time. The chain joins TRBV4-1 to TRBJ1-2; TRBD1 matches at 9 bases. J lost 6 bases, V lost 2 bases, and 7 bases had no gene match. This CDR3 is built from 15 residues. Per germline, CDR1 MGHRA and CDR2 YSYEKL. This CDR3 is CASSQPGQGSNGYTF. The CDR3 DNA sequence: TGCGCCAGCAGCCAACCGGGACAGGGAAGCAATGGCTACACCTTC.

V gene TRBV6-4 combines with J gene TRBJ1-5; D is ambiguous. Between the trimmed V and J ends, which lost 5 bases and 7 bases, there was a span of 12 bases. Germline V gene sequence: CDR1 MRHNA, CDR2 SNTAGT. The CDR3 loop spans 13 amino acids. CDR3 sequence: CASSKEGGQPQHF. The CDR3 nucleotides are TGTGCCAGCAGTAAGGAGGGAGGGCAGCCCCAGCATTTT.

V usage is TRBV19 and J usage is TRBJ1-1; D remains unclear. Trimming removed 2 bases at V and 11 bases at J, with 12 bases between. Germline V gene lookup returns CDR1 LNHDA and CDR2 SQIVND (reference sequence). This CDR3 contains 12 residues. Here the CDR3 DNA reads TGTGCCAGTAGTATATTGGATGGGCCGGCTTTCTTT. It translates to CASSILDGPAFF.

The chain recombines TRBV5-6 with TRBJ1-1; D not certain. The germline gives CDR1 SGHDT, CDR2 YYEEEE. The ends were cut back, 3 bases at V and 4 bases at J, with 10 bases in the middle. This CDR3 comprises 13 residues. The CDR3 nucleotides read TGTGCCAGCAGCTCAAGGGTGGGCACTGAAGCTTTCTTT. This translates into CASSSRVGTEAFF.

The chain employs TRBV5-4 and TRBJ1-2; D ambiguous. V gave up 1 base and J gave up 2 bases, with 6 bases separating them. This CDR3 is built from 13 residues. Germline V gene sequence: CDR1 SGHNT, CDR2 YYREEE (reference sequence). The CDR3: CASSLPGNYGYTF. DNA for the CDR3: TGTGCCAGCAGCTTGCCGGGCAACTATGGCTACACCTTC.

CDR3 DNA sequence: TGTGCCAGCAGTGGGGGGGACTGGACGAGCTCCTACGAGCAGTACTTC. Encoded protein: CASSGGDWTSSYEQYF. The chain recombines TRBV7-2 with TRBJ2-7, with 7 bases that match TRBD2. The germline gives CDR1 SGHTA, CDR2 FQGNSA. The CDR3 runs 16 residues. V shed 6 bases and J 0 bases; nucleotides not matched to a gene: 11. Full variable domain (missing parts from reference TRBV7-2 and TRBJ2-7): GAGVSQSPSNKVTEKGKDVELRCDPISGHTALYWYRQSLGQGLEFLIYFQGNSAPDKSGLPSDRFSAERTGGSVSTLTIQRTQQEDSAVYLCASSGGDWTSSYEQYFGPGTRLTVT.

V is TRBV25-1 and J is TRBJ1-2; TRBD1 might be the D (6 bases). Germline CDR1 and CDR2: MGHDK and SYGVNS. The CDR3 extends over 14 amino acids. V was pared by 4 bases and J by 0 bases, with 9 bases between. Here the CDR3 DNA reads TGTGCCAGCAGTGTAGGGACAACTAACTATGGCTACACCTTC. Amino acid sequence: CASSVGTTNYGYTF.

The rearrangement uses TRBV5-1 and TRBJ2-3; D call uncertain. Trimming removed 4 bases from V and 1 base from J, with 13 bases in between. Germline V CDR1 and CDR2: SGHRS, YFSETQ. CDR3 length: 15 amino acids. CDR3 loop: CASSPPLTRTDTQYF. The CDR3, as DNA: TGCGCCAGCAGCCCCCCACTGACACGCACAGATACGCAGTATTTT.

V and J are TRBV4-1 and TRBJ2-3, with 11 bases fitting TRBD2. CDR1 is MGHRA, CDR2 YSYEKL, per germline. V lost 1 base to trimming and J lost 0 bases; unmatched junction nucleotides: 6. The CDR3 is 18 residues long. The CDR3 DNA follows: TGCGCCAGCAGCCAAGTTGGGACTAGCGGAACTAGCACAGATACGCAGTATTTT. Its protein is CASSQVGTSGTSTDTQYF.

The chain uses TRBV7-9 and TRBJ2-1, with D uncertain. V was pared by 3 bases and J by 4 bases, with 13 bases between. This CDR3 has 15 residues. From germline, CDR1 is SEHNR and CDR2 FQNEAQ (reference sequence). The CDR3 is CASSLSTQLYNEQFF. Written as DNA, the CDR3 is TGTGCCAGCAGCTTGTCTACCCAACTTTACAATGAGCAGTTCTTC.

This chain connects TRBV15 to TRBJ2-7, with 10 positions matching TRBD1. V lost 1 base and J lost 6; bases outside the gene matches: 6. Germline CDR1 and CDR2: LNHNV and YYDKDF (reference sequence). This CDR3 is built from 15 residues. The CDR3 sequence: CATSRAWDRGSEQYF. DNA of the CDR3: TGTGCCACCAGCAGAGCCTGGGACAGGGGTTCCGAGCAGTACTTC.